A single sample is the source of the 4 T cell receptor beta chains below, sequenced in a study of blood T cell repertoires in COVID-19. The table came from immunoSEQ multiplex PCR; TCRdb's copy has only in-frame clones and leaves some out. The table has over 85,000 clones, 65% to 90% seen once. Sequencing input: peripheral blood. All receptors come from a man between 60 and 75 years old with acute or convalescent COVID-19.

J is TRBJ2-7 and V is TRBV6-5, with a tentative D call TRBD2 (6 bases). This CDR3 is 14 amino acids long. Deletions cut 5 bases from V and 7 bases from J, with 18 bases between. The germline gives CDR1 MNHEY, CDR2 SVGAGI. CDR3 residues: CASSPTAPGREQYF. CDR3 nucleotides: TGTGCCAGCAGTCCGACCGCACCTGGGAGGGAGCAGTACTTC.

The rearrangement joins TRBV5-1 to TRBJ2-3, with TRBD2 identical over 10 bases. Germline-derived CDR1 and CDR2 are SGHRS and YFSETQ. The CDR3 sequence is 15 residues long. V lost 4 bases to trimming and J lost 4 bases; unmatched junction nucleotides: 6. The CDR3 protein is CASSPAGGGADTQYF. CDR3 in DNA: TGCGCCAGCAGCCCAGCGGGAGGGGGCGCAGATACGCAGTATTTT.

This clone was observed once. This rearrangement joins TRBV5-1 to TRBJ2-2; D is ambiguous. The V end was cut by 0 bases, the J end by 4 bases, with 4 bases between. The CDR3 length is 13 residues. Germline lookup yields CDR1 SGHRS and CDR2 YFSETQ. Here the CDR3 DNA reads TGCGCCAGCAGCTTGGTATTCACCGGGGAGCTGTTTTTT. It yields the protein CASSLVFTGELFF.

This rearrangement joins TRBV7-2 to TRBJ2-3; 8 nucleotides match TRBD1. The germline V gene has CDR1 SGHTA and CDR2 FQGNSA. The V gene end was trimmed by 5 bases and the J gene end by 7 bases; junction bases not matched to a gene: 11. The CDR3 is 15 amino acids. In DNA, the CDR3 is TGTGCCAGCAGCGACCGGGACAGGTCTTATCATACGCAGTATTTT. This codes for CASSDRDRSYHTQYF.